The rows below give T cell receptor beta chains drawn from one sample of a study of PD-1 blockade in classical Hodgkin lymphoma. Some clones are missing from TCRdb's copy, which holds only in-frame ones; the method was immunoSEQ multiplex PCR. This table holds some 17,000 clones, around 90% found once. Sequencing was performed on peripheral blood mononuclear cells (PBMCs). These receptors came from a human donor with classical Hodgkin lymphoma. The CDR3 runs from the conserved cysteine through the conserved F or W. The order of the fields is V gene, D gene, J gene, clone size, CDR3 DNA, CDR3 protein. The D gene is left open where the match is weak. Only some rows state a clone size, as once, few, many or a class for expanded clones.

v_call: TRBV29-1
d_call: -
j_call: TRBJ2-1
clone_size: -
cdr3_nt: TGCAGCGTTGAATCGGGGTATGAGCAGTTCTTC
cdr3_aa: CSVESGYEQFF

v_call: TRBV28
d_call: TRBD1
j_call: TRBJ2-7
clone_size: -
cdr3_nt: TGTGCCAGCAGTGCCCCGGGACAGGGAGTCTACGAGCAGTACTTC
cdr3_aa: CASSAPGQGVYEQYF

v_call: TRBV6-4
d_call: TRBD1
j_call: TRBJ2-1
clone_size: -
cdr3_nt: TGTGCCAGCAGTGACTCGACAGGGGGCTACAATGAGCAGTTCTTC
cdr3_aa: CASSDSTGGYNEQFF

v_call: TRBV4-1
d_call: TRBD1
j_call: TRBJ1-2
clone_size: -
cdr3_nt: TGCGCCAGCAGCCAATCCCCGGGACAGGGGTTACGGTATGGCTACACCTTC
cdr3_aa: CASSQSPGQGLRYGYTF

v_call: TRBV6-5
d_call: -
j_call: TRBJ1-1
clone_size: -
cdr3_nt: TGTGCCAGCGGGAGAAAGATGAACACTGAAGCTTTCTTT
cdr3_aa: CASGRKMNTEAFF

v_call: TRBV7-9
d_call: -
j_call: TRBJ1-5
clone_size: -
cdr3_nt: TGTGCCAGCAGCTACATTAAAAAGGGACGGCAACAGCCCCAGCATTTT
cdr3_aa: CASSYIKKGRQQPQHF

v_call: TRBV19
d_call: TRBD1
j_call: TRBJ2-5
clone_size: -
cdr3_nt: TGTGCCAGTAGTAGAACAGGGGAGATAGCGAGGGAGACCCAGTACTTC
cdr3_aa: CASSRTGEIARETQYF

v_call: TRBV10-3
d_call: -
j_call: TRBJ2-1
clone_size: -
cdr3_nt: TGTGCCATCAGTGAGGCACAGGGGGGAGGGCGGGAGCAGTTCTTC
cdr3_aa: CAISEAQGGGREQFF

v_call: TRBV29-1
d_call: TRBD2
j_call: TRBJ2-1
clone_size: -
cdr3_nt: TGCAGCGTTGACGGACTAGCGGGGTACAATGAGCAGTTCTTC
cdr3_aa: CSVDGLAGYNEQFF

v_call: TRBV7-2
d_call: -
j_call: TRBJ2-7
clone_size: -
cdr3_nt: TGTGCCAGCAGCTTAGACGGCGGGCACTACGAGCAGTACTTC
cdr3_aa: CASSLDGGHYEQYF

v_call: TRBV4-1
d_call: TRBD1
j_call: TRBJ1-2
clone_size: -
cdr3_nt: TGCGCCAGCAGCCGGGACAGGGGCAACTATGGCTACACCTTC
cdr3_aa: CASSRDRGNYGYTF

v_call: TRBV10-3
d_call: TRBD1
j_call: TRBJ2-2
clone_size: few
cdr3_nt: TGTGCCATCGGGGACAGGTCTACCGGGGAGCTGTTTTTT
cdr3_aa: CAIGDRSTGELFF

v_call: TRBV9
d_call: -
j_call: TRBJ1-3
clone_size: -
cdr3_nt: TGTGCCAGCAGCCCACCGACAGTTGGAAACACCATATATTTT
cdr3_aa: CASSPPTVGNTIYF

v_call: TRBV28
d_call: -
j_call: TRBJ1-2
clone_size: -
cdr3_nt: TGTGCCTGCCATGGGGGCAGGTTGATAGGCTACACCTTC
cdr3_aa: CACHGGRLIGYTF

v_call: TRBV14
d_call: -
j_call: TRBJ2-4
clone_size: -
cdr3_nt: TGTGCCAGCAGCCAATTCGAAGGAAACATTCAGTACTTC
cdr3_aa: CASSQFEGNIQYF

v_call: TRBV5-1
d_call: TRBD2
j_call: TRBJ2-3
clone_size: -
cdr3_nt: TGCGCCAGCAGCTTGGGGGCGGCTAGCGGGCTTACAGATACGCAGTATTTT
cdr3_aa: CASSLGAASGLTDTQYF

v_call: TRBV6-5
d_call: -
j_call: TRBJ1-3
clone_size: -
cdr3_nt: TGTGCCAGCAGTTACAGAGACTCTGGAAACACCATATATTTT
cdr3_aa: CASSYRDSGNTIYF

v_call: TRBV6-4
d_call: -
j_call: TRBJ2-2
clone_size: -
cdr3_nt: TGTGCCAGCAGTGAAAGAGCGGCCGGGGAGCTGTTTTTT
cdr3_aa: CASSERAAGELFF

v_call: TRBV5-5
d_call: TRBD2
j_call: TRBJ2-5
clone_size: -
cdr3_nt: TGTGCCAGCAGCCCGGGACTAGCGGAAGGCCTCTGGGGGGAGACCCAGTACTTC
cdr3_aa: CASSPGLAEGLWGETQYF

v_call: TRBV15
d_call: -
j_call: TRBJ2-7
clone_size: -
cdr3_nt: TGTGCCACCAGCAGAGGGGGGAGTGCTTACGAGCAGTACTTC
cdr3_aa: CATSRGGSAYEQYF

v_call: TRBV29-1
d_call: TRBD1
j_call: TRBJ2-3
clone_size: -
cdr3_nt: TGCAGCGTTGAAGATGGCAGGGGGCATGCAGATACGCAGTATTTT
cdr3_aa: CSVEDGRGHADTQYF

v_call: TRBV9
d_call: -
j_call: TRBJ2-1
clone_size: -
cdr3_nt: TGTGCCAGCAGCGTAGAGTCGGGATCCTACAATGAGCAGTTCTTC
cdr3_aa: CASSVESGSYNEQFF

v_call: TRBV10-3
d_call: TRBD2
j_call: TRBJ2-1
clone_size: -
cdr3_nt: TGTGCCATCAGTGAGCGACTAGCGGGCGGTGGTGAGCAGTTCTTC
cdr3_aa: CAISERLAGGGEQFF

v_call: TRBV6-5
d_call: -
j_call: TRBJ2-3
clone_size: -
cdr3_nt: TGTGCCAGCAGCCCCAGGGGGGGAGGAGGAGATACGCAGTATTTT
cdr3_aa: CASSPRGGGGDTQYF

v_call: TRBV19
d_call: TRBD1
j_call: TRBJ1-4
clone_size: -
cdr3_nt: TGTGCCAGTAGTATTCTGCACAGGGGAGGTGAAAAACTGTTTTTT
cdr3_aa: CASSILHRGGEKLFF

v_call: TRBV30
d_call: TRBD1
j_call: TRBJ2-7
clone_size: -
cdr3_nt: TGTGCCTGGGAGACAGGGGGCAACGAGCAGTACTTC
cdr3_aa: CAWETGGNEQYF

v_call: TRBV9
d_call: -
j_call: TRBJ1-1
clone_size: -
cdr3_nt: TGTGCCAGCAGCCTCGACGGCTACACTGAAGCTTTCTTT
cdr3_aa: CASSLDGYTEAFF

v_call: TRBV18
d_call: -
j_call: TRBJ2-2
clone_size: -
cdr3_nt: TGTGCCAGCTCCGGGAGCACCGGGGAGCTGTTTTTT
cdr3_aa: CASSGSTGELFF

v_call: TRBV11-3
d_call: TRBD2
j_call: TRBJ2-3
clone_size: once
cdr3_nt: TGTGCCAGCAGCCCTTGGGCGGGAGGCACGCCAGATACGCAGTATTTT
cdr3_aa: CASSPWAGGTPDTQYF

v_call: TRBV7-9
d_call: TRBD1
j_call: TRBJ1-4
clone_size: -
cdr3_nt: TGTGCCAGCAGCTTCGGGGGACAGGGAGAAAAACTGTTTTTT
cdr3_aa: CASSFGGQGEKLFF

v_call: TRBV18
d_call: TRBD2
j_call: TRBJ2-7
clone_size: -
cdr3_nt: TGTGCCAGCTCTCGAAGTAGCGGGAGTCGGGAGCAGTACTTC
cdr3_aa: CASSRSSGSREQYF

v_call: TRBV10-3
d_call: TRBD2
j_call: TRBJ2-1
clone_size: -
cdr3_nt: TGTGCCTCACGACTAGCGGTAAACAATGAGCAGTTCTTC
cdr3_aa: CASRLAVNNEQFF

v_call: TRBV4-1
d_call: -
j_call: TRBJ1-5
clone_size: -
cdr3_nt: TGCGCCAGCAGCCAAGTCCGATATAGCAATCAGCCCCAGCATTTT
cdr3_aa: CASSQVRYSNQPQHF

v_call: TRBV7-6
d_call: -
j_call: TRBJ2-7
clone_size: -
cdr3_nt: TGTGCCAGCAGCTTAACCCTCTCCGGGGGGCCTTCTACCTACGAGCAGTACTTC
cdr3_aa: CASSLTLSGGPSTYEQYF

v_call: TRBV30
d_call: TRBD2
j_call: TRBJ2-1
clone_size: once
cdr3_nt: TGTGCCTGGAGTGGAACTAGCGGGAGATTGAATGAGCAGTTCTTC
cdr3_aa: CAWSGTSGRLNEQFF

v_call: TRBV28
d_call: -
j_call: TRBJ1-5
clone_size: few
cdr3_nt: TGTGCCAGCAGTTCCGCTAATCAGCCCCAGCATTTT
cdr3_aa: CASSSANQPQHF

v_call: TRBV6-5
d_call: -
j_call: TRBJ2-7
clone_size: -
cdr3_nt: TGTGCCAGCGGCTATAAGTCTATTTCCTCCTACGAGCAGTACTTC
cdr3_aa: CASGYKSISSYEQYF

v_call: TRBV6-1
d_call: -
j_call: TRBJ2-3
clone_size: -
cdr3_nt: TGTGCCAGCGCTAAAGCCGGGGGCACAGATACGCAGTATTTT
cdr3_aa: CASAKAGGTDTQYF

v_call: TRBV27
d_call: -
j_call: TRBJ2-2
clone_size: few
cdr3_nt: TGTGCCAGCAATGGGAGCCCCCCGAACACCGGGGAGCTGTTTTTT
cdr3_aa: CASNGSPPNTGELFF

v_call: TRBV11-2
d_call: -
j_call: TRBJ2-1
clone_size: once
cdr3_nt: TGTGCCAGCAGCCTAGGACACCTAAACAATGAGCAGTTCTTC
cdr3_aa: CASSLGHLNNEQFF

v_call: TRBV27
d_call: -
j_call: TRBJ2-2
clone_size: -
cdr3_nt: TGTGCCAGCACTTCCCTAGTCAACACCGGGGAGCTGTTTTTT
cdr3_aa: CASTSLVNTGELFF

v_call: TRBV19
d_call: -
j_call: TRBJ2-6
clone_size: -
cdr3_nt: TGTGCCAGTTCGTGGGCGACAGAACGACCCTCTGGGGCCAACGTCCTGACTTTC
cdr3_aa: CASSWATERPSGANVLTF

v_call: TRBV7-9
d_call: TRBD1
j_call: TRBJ2-7
clone_size: few
cdr3_nt: TGTGCCAGCAGCTTTGGGGACAGACGTTTTTTC
cdr3_aa: CASSFGDRRFF

v_call: TRBV27
d_call: -
j_call: TRBJ2-1
clone_size: once
cdr3_nt: TGTGCCAGCAGTTTCTGGGGAGAGGGGTACAATGAGCAGTTCTTC
cdr3_aa: CASSFWGEGYNEQFF

v_call: TRBV18
d_call: -
j_call: TRBJ2-3
clone_size: -
cdr3_nt: TGTGCCAGCTCACCAAGGACAGATACGCAGTATTTT
cdr3_aa: CASSPRTDTQYF

v_call: TRBV6-5
d_call: TRBD1
j_call: TRBJ2-5
clone_size: -
cdr3_nt: TGTGCCAGCAGTTACGGGACAGGGGTAGAGACCCAGTACTTC
cdr3_aa: CASSYGTGVETQYF

v_call: TRBV18
d_call: TRBD1
j_call: TRBJ2-7
clone_size: -
cdr3_nt: TGTGCCAGCTCACCCGCGGGACAGGGGGGGTACGAGCAGTACTTC
cdr3_aa: CASSPAGQGGYEQYF

v_call: TRBV10-3
d_call: -
j_call: TRBJ1-1
clone_size: -
cdr3_nt: TGTGCCATCAGTGCCAAGGTGATGGACACTGAAGCTTTCTTT
cdr3_aa: CAISAKVMDTEAFF

v_call: TRBV9
d_call: TRBD2
j_call: TRBJ2-3
clone_size: -
cdr3_nt: TGTGCCAGCAGCGTAGCTTCCGGGAGGGCAGATACGCAGTATTTT
cdr3_aa: CASSVASGRADTQYF

v_call: TRBV5-6
d_call: -
j_call: TRBJ1-5
clone_size: -
cdr3_nt: TGTGCCAGCAGCCGGGCCGATAGTTGGGGCAATCAGCCCCAGCATTTT
cdr3_aa: CASSRADSWGNQPQHF

v_call: TRBV25-1
d_call: TRBD1
j_call: TRBJ1-5
clone_size: -
cdr3_nt: TGTGCCAGCAGTGAAGGCACAGGGGGCAAAAATAGCAATCAGCCCCAGCATTTT
cdr3_aa: CASSEGTGGKNSNQPQHF

v_call: TRBV7-6
d_call: -
j_call: TRBJ2-5
clone_size: once
cdr3_nt: TGTGCCAGCAGCGCCACCGGGGCCGCGAGGGCCGTAGAGACCCAGTACTTC
cdr3_aa: CASSATGAARAVETQYF

v_call: TRBV19
d_call: -
j_call: TRBJ1-5
clone_size: -
cdr3_nt: TGTGCCAGTAGTCCTGAGGAGGGTTGGGGCAATCAGCCCCAGCATTTT
cdr3_aa: CASSPEEGWGNQPQHF

v_call: TRBV6-6
d_call: -
j_call: TRBJ2-7
clone_size: -
cdr3_nt: TGTGCCAGCAGAGCAGGGGATTTTGGCGAGCAGTACTTC
cdr3_aa: CASRAGDFGEQYF